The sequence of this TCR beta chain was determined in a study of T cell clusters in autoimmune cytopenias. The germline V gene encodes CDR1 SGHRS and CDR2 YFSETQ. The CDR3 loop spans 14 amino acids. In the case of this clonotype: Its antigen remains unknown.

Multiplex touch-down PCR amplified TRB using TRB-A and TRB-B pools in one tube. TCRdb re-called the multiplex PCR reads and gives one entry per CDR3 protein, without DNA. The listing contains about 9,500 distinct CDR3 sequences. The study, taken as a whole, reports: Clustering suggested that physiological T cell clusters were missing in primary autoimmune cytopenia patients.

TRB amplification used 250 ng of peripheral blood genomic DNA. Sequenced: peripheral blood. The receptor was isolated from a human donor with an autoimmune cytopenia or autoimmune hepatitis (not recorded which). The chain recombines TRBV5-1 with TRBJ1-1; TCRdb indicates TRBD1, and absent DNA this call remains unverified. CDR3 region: CASSLETGVTEAFF.